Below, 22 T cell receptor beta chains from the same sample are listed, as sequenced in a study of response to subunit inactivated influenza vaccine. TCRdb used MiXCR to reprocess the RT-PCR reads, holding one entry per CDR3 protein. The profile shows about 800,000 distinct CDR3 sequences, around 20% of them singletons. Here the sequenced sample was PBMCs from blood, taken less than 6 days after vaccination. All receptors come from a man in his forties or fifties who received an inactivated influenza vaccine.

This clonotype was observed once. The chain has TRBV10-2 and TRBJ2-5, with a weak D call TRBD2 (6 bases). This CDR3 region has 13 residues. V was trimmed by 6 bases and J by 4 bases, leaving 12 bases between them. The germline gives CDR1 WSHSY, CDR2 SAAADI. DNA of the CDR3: TGCGCCAGCAGCCGGGGGAAGGGAGAGACCCAGTACTTC. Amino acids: CASSRGKGETQYF.

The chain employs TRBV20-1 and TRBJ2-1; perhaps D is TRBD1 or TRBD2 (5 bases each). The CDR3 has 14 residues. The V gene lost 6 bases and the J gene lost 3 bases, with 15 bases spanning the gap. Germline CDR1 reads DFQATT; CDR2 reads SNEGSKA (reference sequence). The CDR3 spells CSAQPGPSYNEQFF. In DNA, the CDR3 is TGCAGTGCACAGCCGGGACCAAGCTACAATGAGCAGTTCTTC.

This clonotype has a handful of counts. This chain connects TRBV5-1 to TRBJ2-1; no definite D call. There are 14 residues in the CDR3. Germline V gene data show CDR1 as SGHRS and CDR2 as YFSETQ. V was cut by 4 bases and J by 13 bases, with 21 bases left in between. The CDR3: CASSPRQDGGIQFF. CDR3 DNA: TGCGCCAGCAGCCCCAGGCAGGATGGTGGTATACAGTTCTTC.

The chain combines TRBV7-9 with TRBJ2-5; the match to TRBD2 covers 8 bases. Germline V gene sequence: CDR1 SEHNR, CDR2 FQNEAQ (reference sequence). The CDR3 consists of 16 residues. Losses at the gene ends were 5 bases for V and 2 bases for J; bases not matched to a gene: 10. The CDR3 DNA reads TGTGCCAGCAGCAGCAACGTACTAGCGGAACAAGAGACCCAGTACTTC. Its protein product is CASSSNVLAEQETQYF.

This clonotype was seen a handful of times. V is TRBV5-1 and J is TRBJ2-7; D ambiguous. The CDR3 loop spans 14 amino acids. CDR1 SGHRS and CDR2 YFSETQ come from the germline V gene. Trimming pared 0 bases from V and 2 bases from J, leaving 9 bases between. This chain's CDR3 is CASSLAAKAYEQYF. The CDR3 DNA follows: TGCGCCAGCAGCTTGGCCGCGAAGGCCTACGAGCAGTACTTC.

CDR3 in DNA: TGTGCCAGCAGCCCGGGGGTAGGGAACACCGGGGAGCTGTTTTTT. It yields the protein CASSPGVGNTGELFF. V and J are TRBV7-6 and TRBJ2-2, with D maybe TRBD2 (6 bases). Trimming pared 5 bases from V and 1 base from J, leaving 11 bases between. In germline, CDR1 is SGHVS, CDR2 FNYEAQ. The CDR3 runs 15 residues.

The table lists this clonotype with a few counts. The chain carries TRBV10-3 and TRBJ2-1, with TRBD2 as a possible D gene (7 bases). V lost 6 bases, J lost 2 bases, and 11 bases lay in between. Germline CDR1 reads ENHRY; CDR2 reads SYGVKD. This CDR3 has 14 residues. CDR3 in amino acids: CAIRGEGAYNEQFF. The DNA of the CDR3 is TGTGCCATCAGGGGGGAGGGGGCCTACAATGAGCAGTTCTTC.

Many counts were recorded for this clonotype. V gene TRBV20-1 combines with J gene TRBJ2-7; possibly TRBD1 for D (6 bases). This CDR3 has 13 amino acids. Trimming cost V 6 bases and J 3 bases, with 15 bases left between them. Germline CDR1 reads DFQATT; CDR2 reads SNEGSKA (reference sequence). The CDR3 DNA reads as TGCAGTGCAACACAGGGTTGGAGCTACGAGCAGTACTTC. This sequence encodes CSATQGWSYEQYF.

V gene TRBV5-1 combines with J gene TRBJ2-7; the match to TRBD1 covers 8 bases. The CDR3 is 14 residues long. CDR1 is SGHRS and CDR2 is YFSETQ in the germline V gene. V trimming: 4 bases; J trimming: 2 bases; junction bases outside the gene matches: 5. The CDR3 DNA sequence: TGCGCCAGCAGCACAGCGACAGGGGCCTACGAGCAGTACTTC. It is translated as CASSTATGAYEQYF.

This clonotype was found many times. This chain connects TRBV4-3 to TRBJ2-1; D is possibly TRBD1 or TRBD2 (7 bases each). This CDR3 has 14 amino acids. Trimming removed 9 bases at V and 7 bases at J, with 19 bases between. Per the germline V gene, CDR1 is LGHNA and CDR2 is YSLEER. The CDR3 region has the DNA TGCGCCAGTAGCGACAGGGAGGGTTTTAATGAGCAGTTCTTC. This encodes CASSDREGFNEQFF.

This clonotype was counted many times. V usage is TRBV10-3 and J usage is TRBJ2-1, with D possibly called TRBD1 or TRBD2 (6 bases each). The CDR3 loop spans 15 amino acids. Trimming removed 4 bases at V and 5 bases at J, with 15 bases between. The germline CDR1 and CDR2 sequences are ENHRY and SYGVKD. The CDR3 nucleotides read TGTGCCATCAGTGCCTCCGAGGGGGGTGACAATGAGCAGTTCTTC. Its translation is CAISASEGGDNEQFF.

The CDR3 DNA follows: TGTGCCAGCTTATATCGTAGTAACTATGGCTACACCTTC. It codes for CASLYRSNYGYTF. The chain employs TRBV12-3 or TRBV12-4 and TRBJ1-2; no definite D call. V dropped 8 bases and J dropped 1 base, with 11 bases sitting between them. The CDR3 covers 13 residues.

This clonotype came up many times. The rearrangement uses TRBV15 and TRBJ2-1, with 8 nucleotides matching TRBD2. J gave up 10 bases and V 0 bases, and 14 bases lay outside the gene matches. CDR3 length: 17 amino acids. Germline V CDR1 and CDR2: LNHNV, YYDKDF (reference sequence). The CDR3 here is CATSRDRRGGLVEEQFF. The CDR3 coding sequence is TGTGCCACCAGCAGAGATCGTCGGGGGGGGCTAGTTGAGGAGCAGTTCTTC.

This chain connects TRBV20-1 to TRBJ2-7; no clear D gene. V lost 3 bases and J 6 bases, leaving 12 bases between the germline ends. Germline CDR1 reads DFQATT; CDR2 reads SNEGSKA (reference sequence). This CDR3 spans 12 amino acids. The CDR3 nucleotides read TGCAGTGCTAGGACCATACTGGCCGAGCAGTACTTC. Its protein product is CSARTILAEQYF.

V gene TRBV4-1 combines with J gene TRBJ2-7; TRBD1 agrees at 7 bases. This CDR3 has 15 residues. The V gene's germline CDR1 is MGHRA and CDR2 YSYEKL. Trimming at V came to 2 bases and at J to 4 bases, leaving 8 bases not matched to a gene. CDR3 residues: CASSQKDRAEYEQYF. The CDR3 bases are TGCGCCAGCAGCCAAAAAGACAGGGCCGAATACGAGCAGTACTTC.

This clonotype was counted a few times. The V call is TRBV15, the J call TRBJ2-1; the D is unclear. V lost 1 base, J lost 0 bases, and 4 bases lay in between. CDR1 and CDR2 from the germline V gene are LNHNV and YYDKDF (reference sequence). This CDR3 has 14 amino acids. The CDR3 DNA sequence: TGTGCCACCAGCAGAGCGGACTCCTACAATGAGCAGTTCTTC. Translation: CATSRADSYNEQFF.

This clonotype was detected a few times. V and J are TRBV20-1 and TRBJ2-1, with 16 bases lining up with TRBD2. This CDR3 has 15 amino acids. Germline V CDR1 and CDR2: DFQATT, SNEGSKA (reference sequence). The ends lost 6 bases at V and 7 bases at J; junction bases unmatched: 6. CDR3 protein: CSAKPGLAGGNEQFF. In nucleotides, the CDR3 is TGCAGTGCAAAACCGGGACTAGCGGGGGGGAATGAGCAGTTCTTC.

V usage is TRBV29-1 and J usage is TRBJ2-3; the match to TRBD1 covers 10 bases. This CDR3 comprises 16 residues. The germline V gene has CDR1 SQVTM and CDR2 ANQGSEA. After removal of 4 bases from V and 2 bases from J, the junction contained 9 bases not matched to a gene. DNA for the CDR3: TGCAGCGTTGTCCCCGGGACAGGGGATATCACAGATACGCAGTATTTT. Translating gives CSVVPGTGDITDTQYF.

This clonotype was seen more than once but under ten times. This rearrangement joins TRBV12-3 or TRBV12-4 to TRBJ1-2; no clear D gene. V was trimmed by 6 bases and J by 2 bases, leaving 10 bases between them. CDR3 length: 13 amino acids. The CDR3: CASSPPTNYGYTF. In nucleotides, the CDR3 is TGTGCCAGCAGCCCGCCTACGAACTATGGCTACACCTTC.

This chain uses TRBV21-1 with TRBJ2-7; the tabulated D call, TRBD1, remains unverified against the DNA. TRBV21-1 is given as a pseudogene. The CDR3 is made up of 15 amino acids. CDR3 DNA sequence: TGTGCCAGCAGCATCCACAGGGGGTTTTCCTACGAGCAGTACTTC. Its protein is CASSIHRGFSYEQYF.

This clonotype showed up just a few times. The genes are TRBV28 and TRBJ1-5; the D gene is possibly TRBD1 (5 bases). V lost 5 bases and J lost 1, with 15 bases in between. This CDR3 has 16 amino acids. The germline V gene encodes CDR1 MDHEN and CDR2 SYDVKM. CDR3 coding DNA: TGTGCCAGCAGTGAACGGGACGGCCCCAGCAATCAGCCCCAGCATTTT. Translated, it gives CASSERDGPSNQPQHF.

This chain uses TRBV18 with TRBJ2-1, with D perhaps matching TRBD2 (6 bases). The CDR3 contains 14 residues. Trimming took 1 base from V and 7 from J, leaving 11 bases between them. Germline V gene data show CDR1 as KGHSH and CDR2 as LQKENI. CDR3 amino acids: CASSPQPRGNEQFF. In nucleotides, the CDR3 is TGTGCCAGCTCACCACAACCCCGGGGGAATGAGCAGTTCTTC.